A selection of T cell receptor beta chains follows, all from one sample in a study of CD8 T cells in Susac syndrome. MiXCR was run by TCRdb on the immunoSEQ multiplex PCR reads, yielding one entry per CDR3 protein. The profile covers roughly 110,000 distinct CDR3 sequences, with approximately 94% appearing a single time and 0.4% to 0.5% taken by the ten largest. Input material: CD8+ T cells from PBMCs. These receptors came from a human donor with Susac syndrome. Each CDR3 is given with its conserved first and last residue. A D gene is named only where the DNA matches it firmly. Some rows have no size entry. The others give once, few or many, or a class for an expanded clone.

v_call	j_call	d_call	clone_size	cdr3_aa	cdr3_nt
TRBV2	TRBJ1-5	-	-	CASSPVLGGSNQPQHF	TGTGCCAGCAGTCCGGTCCTAGGGGGAAGCAATCAGCCCCAGCATTTT
TRBV12-3/TRBV12-4	TRBJ1-5	-	-	CASSLGWDTSNQPQHF	TGTGCCAGCAGTTTAGGGTGGGACACCAGCAATCAGCCCCAGCATTTT
TRBV5-1	TRBJ2-1	-	-	CASSLDLGAGNEQFF	TGCGCCAGCAGCTTGGATCTGGGGGCGGGGAATGAGCAGTTCTTC
TRBV15	TRBJ2-7	TRBD1	-	CATSARDRGPYEQYF	TGTGCCACCAGCGCCCGGGACAGGGGGCCCTACGAGCAGTACTTC
TRBV4-3	TRBJ1-1	TRBD1	-	CASSQEGQGMTEAFF	TGCGCCAGCAGCCAAGAGGGACAGGGGATGACTGAAGCTTTCTTT
TRBV25-1	TRBJ1-1	-	-	CASSRSGEAFF	TGTGCCAGCAGCAGATCAGGAGAAGCTTTCTTT
TRBV10-2	TRBJ2-5	TRBD1	once	CASTMDRRETQYF	TGCGCCAGCACAATGGACAGGAGAGAGACCCAGTACTTC
TRBV5-1	TRBJ1-1	TRBD1	-	CASSSGQGAFF	TGCGCCAGCAGCTCCGGACAGGGGGCTTTCTTT
TRBV12-3/TRBV12-4	TRBJ1-2	-	-	CASSFPTGSNYGYTF	TGTGCCAGCAGTTTCCCGACAGGTTCTAACTATGGCTACACCTTC
TRBV20-1	TRBJ2-7	TRBD1	-	CSASTFRDRVYEQYF	TGCAGTGCTTCGACGTTCCGGGACAGAGTCTACGAGCAGTACTTC
TRBV20-1	TRBJ1-6	-	-	CSAPRPEGAYNSPLHF	TGCAGTGCTCCACGCCCGGAGGGCGCGTATAATTCACCCCTCCACTTT
TRBV7-6	TRBJ2-3	-	-	CASSNRDNTDTQYF	TGTGCCAGCAGCAACCGGGATAACACAGATACGCAGTATTTT
TRBV4-3	TRBJ2-7	-	few	CASSQDVAGRDEQYF	TGCGCCAGCAGCCAAGATGTGGCGGGCCGGGACGAGCAGTACTTC
TRBV11-2	TRBJ2-5	-	-	CASSSLGGDQETQYF	TGTGCCAGCAGCTCCCTTGGGGGCGACCAAGAGACCCAGTACTTC
TRBV20-1	TRBJ1-4	-	once	CSARGAPDRILNEKLFF	TGCAGTGCTAGAGGAGCTCCCGACAGGATTCTCAATGAAAAACTGTTTTTT
TRBV6-5	TRBJ2-7	TRBD1	-	CASSPTGHEQYF	TGTGCCAGCAGCCCGACAGGGCACGAGCAGTACTTC
TRBV29-1	TRBJ1-2	-	-	CSGLDSYGYTF	TGCAGCGGGCTCGACAGCTATGGCTACACCTTC
TRBV12-5	TRBJ1-2	-	-	CASAIGASYGYTF	TGTGCTAGCGCAATCGGGGCCTCCTATGGCTACACCTTC
TRBV19	TRBJ2-5	TRBD2	-	CASSPLAEQETQYF	TGTGCCAGTAGCCCACTAGCGGAACAAGAGACCCAGTACTTC
TRBV9	TRBJ1-5	-	-	CASSEDTLGNQPQHF	TGTGCCAGCAGCGAAGACACATTGGGCAATCAGCCCCAGCATTTT
TRBV15	TRBJ2-1	-	-	CATSSRTASNEQFF	TGTGCCACCAGCAGCCGGACAGCTAGCAATGAGCAGTTCTTC
TRBV27	TRBJ1-5	-	-	CASSFQGNQPQHF	TGTGCCAGCAGTTTCCAGGGGAATCAGCCCCAGCATTTT
TRBV5-6	TRBJ1-2	-	-	CASSLEGANYGYTF	TGTGCCAGCAGCTTGGAGGGAGCTAACTATGGCTACACCTTC
TRBV27	TRBJ2-7	TRBD1	-	CASSFGQGAGEQYF	TGTGCCAGCAGTTTCGGGCAGGGGGCTGGGGAGCAGTACTTC